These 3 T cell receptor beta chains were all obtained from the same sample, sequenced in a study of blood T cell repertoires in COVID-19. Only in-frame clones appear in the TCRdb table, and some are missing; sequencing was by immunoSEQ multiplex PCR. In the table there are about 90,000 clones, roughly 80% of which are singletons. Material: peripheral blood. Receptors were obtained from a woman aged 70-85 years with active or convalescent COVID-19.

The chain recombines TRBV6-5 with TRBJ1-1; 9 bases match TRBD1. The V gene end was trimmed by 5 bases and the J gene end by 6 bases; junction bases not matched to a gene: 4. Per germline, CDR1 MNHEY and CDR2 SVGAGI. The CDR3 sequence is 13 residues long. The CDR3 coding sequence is TGTGCCAGCAGTCGACAGGGGGAATCTGAAGCTTTCTTT. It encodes CASSRQGESEAFF.

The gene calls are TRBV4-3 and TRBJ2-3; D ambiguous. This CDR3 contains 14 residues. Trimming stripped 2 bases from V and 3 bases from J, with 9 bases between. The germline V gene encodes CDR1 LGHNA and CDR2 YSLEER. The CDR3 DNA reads TGCGCCAGCAGCCAACAGGATAGGACAGATACGCAGTATTTT. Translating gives CASSQQDRTDTQYF.

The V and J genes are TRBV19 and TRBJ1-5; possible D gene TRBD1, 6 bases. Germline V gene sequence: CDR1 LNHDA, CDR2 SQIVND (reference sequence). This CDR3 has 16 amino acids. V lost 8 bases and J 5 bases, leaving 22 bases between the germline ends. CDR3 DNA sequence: TGTGCCAGTGGAGATTTGGACAGAGCGAGGGATCAGCCCCAGCATTTT. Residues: CASGDLDRARDQPQHF. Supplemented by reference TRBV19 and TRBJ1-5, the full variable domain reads DGGITQSPKYLFRKEGQNVTLSCEQNLNHDAMYWYRQDPGQGLRLIYYSQIVNDFQKGDIAEGYSVSREKKESFPLTVTSAQKNPTAFYLCASGDLDRARDQPQHFGDGTRLSIL.